This is a list of T cell receptor beta chains from one sample in a study of PD-1 blockade in classical Hodgkin lymphoma. Sequencing was performed with immunoSEQ multiplex PCR; in TCRdb, only in-frame clones are kept and a portion is missing. The sample yields around 30,000 clones, 71% seen once. The sample was peripheral blood mononuclear cells (PBMCs), taken before the second cycle of nivolumab. These receptors were collected from a human donor with classical Hodgkin lymphoma. Each CDR3 is given with its conserved first and last residue. D genes are given only for firm matches. Rows may omit the clone size; those that give it use once, few, many or a size class.

V	size	D	J	CDR3	DNA
TRBV4-2	.	TRBD2	TRBJ2-7	CASSQAGGAYEQYF	TGTGCCAGCAGCCAGGCGGGGGGGGCCTACGAGCAGTACTTC
TRBV9	few	.	TRBJ1-6	CASSVATDATLHF	TGTGCCAGCAGCGTAGCTACCGACGCGACCCTCCACTTT
TRBV5-4	.	.	TRBJ1-2	CASGMGATGLSIYGYTF	TGTGCCAGTGGAATGGGGGCAACAGGCCTTTCTATCTATGGCTACACCTTC
TRBV2	.	TRBD1	TRBJ2-7	CASSEGRDRSHEQYF	TGTGCCAGCAGTGAAGGGAGGGACAGGTCCCACGAGCAGTACTTC
TRBV19	.	.	TRBJ1-1	CASSIDGEANTEAFF	TGTGCCAGTAGTATAGATGGAGAGGCGAACACTGAAGCTTTCTTT
TRBV7-7	.	.	TRBJ1-1	CASSFGHTTGSNTEAFF	TGTGCTAGCAGCTTTGGGCACACGACAGGCTCGAACACTGAAGCTTTCTTT
TRBV19	.	TRBD1	TRBJ2-7	CASSIIGTGDTHEQYF	TGTGCCAGTAGTATAATCGGGACAGGGGATACCCACGAGCAGTACTTC
TRBV7-9	.	.	TRBJ2-2	CASGAGIYGELFF	TGTGCCAGCGGGGCAGGGATTTACGGGGAGCTGTTTTTT
TRBV9	.	.	TRBJ1-2	CASSAPASQGSGYTF	TGTGCCAGCAGCGCTCCAGCCTCGCAGGGATCGGGCTACACCTTC
TRBV2	.	.	TRBJ2-3	CASSDHYTDTQYF	TGTGCCAGCAGTGACCACTACACAGATACGCAGTATTTT
TRBV18	.	TRBD1	TRBJ2-5	CASSPLPDRDSQYF	TGTGCCAGCTCACCCCTCCCGGACAGGGACTCCCAGTACTTC
TRBV7-8	.	.	TRBJ1-3	CASSRDLGNTIYF	TGTGCCAGCAGCCGGGACTTAGGAAACACCATATATTTT
TRBV7-3	.	.	TRBJ2-1	CASSKTPEGTGYHEQFF	TGTGCCAGCAGCAAGACGCCAGAGGGAACAGGGTATCATGAGCAGTTCTTC
TRBV11-2	.	.	TRBJ2-5	CASSSGGPWYF	TGTGCCAGCAGCTCCGGGGGCCCCTGGTACTTC
TRBV30	few	TRBD1	TRBJ2-7	CAWNPPDRGHYEQYF	TGTGCCTGGAACCCGCCGGACAGGGGGCACTACGAGCAGTACTTC
TRBV28	.	.	TRBJ1-1	CASSSATVEAFF	TGTGCCAGCAGTTCCGCGACGGTCGAAGCTTTCTTT
TRBV5-8	few	.	TRBJ1-4	CASSHRPSGKLFF	TGTGCCAGCAGTCACAGACCTAGTGGAAAACTGTTTTTT
TRBV27	.	.	TRBJ2-7	CASSLLGYEQYF	TGTGCCAGCAGTTTGTTAGGCTACGAGCAGTACTTC
TRBV18	.	.	TRBJ1-4	CASSQGRNEKLFF	TGTGCCAGCTCTCAGGGGAGGAATGAAAAACTGTTTTTT
TRBV29-1	.	.	TRBJ1-2	CSVEDVGAGGYTF	TGCAGCGTTGAAGATGTGGGGGCGGGAGGCTACACCTTC
TRBV11-3	.	.	TRBJ2-3	CASSPRGFPSTDTQYF	TGTGCCAGCAGCCCACGGGGGTTTCCTAGCACAGATACGCAGTATTTT
TRBV6-5	.	.	TRBJ2-7	CASSYSYPGEQYF	TGTGCCAGCAGTTACTCTTATCCGGGGGAGCAGTACTTC
TRBV5-5	.	.	TRBJ1-5	CASSLEADYQPQHF	TGTGCCAGCAGCTTGGAGGCCGACTATCAGCCCCAGCATTTT
TRBV13	.	.	TRBJ2-1	CASSETASSYNEQFF	TGTGCCAGCAGCGAGACAGCTAGTTCCTACAATGAGCAGTTCTTC
TRBV7-8	.	.	TRBJ2-5	CASSWGSQETQYF	TGTGCCAGCAGCTGGGGCAGCCAAGAGACCCAGTACTTC
TRBV28	.	TRBD1	TRBJ1-6	CASTRTGSTKSPLHF	TGTGCCAGCACCCGGACAGGATCGACCAAGTCACCCCTCCACTTT
TRBV27	few	TRBD1	TRBJ1-2	CASIPPGTANYGYTF	TGTGCCAGCATACCCCCCGGGACAGCAAACTATGGCTACACCTTC
TRBV25-1	.	TRBD1	TRBJ2-5	CASSEYMGQEETQYF	TGTGCCAGCAGTGAATATATGGGACAGGAAGAGACCCAGTACTTC
TRBV6-1	.	TRBD1	TRBJ1-2	CASTLDRNYGYTF	TGTGCCAGCACCCTGGACAGGAACTATGGCTACACCTTC
TRBV7-6	.	.	TRBJ2-7	CASSLEAGLSYEQYF	TGTGCCAGCAGCTTAGAGGCGGGTCTCTCCTACGAGCAGTACTTC
TRBV7-9	.	.	TRBJ1-1	CASSSLPGNTEAFF	TGTGCCAGCAGCTCCCTCCCGGGGAACACTGAAGCTTTCTTT
TRBV9	.	TRBD1	TRBJ1-2	CASSATQSGGLNYGYTF	TGTGCCAGCAGCGCGACCCAATCAGGGGGCCTCAACTATGGCTACACCTTC
TRBV6-5	.	TRBD1	TRBJ1-4	CASSSHMTGYLFF	TGTGCCAGCAGTTCGCACATGACAGGGTACCTGTTTTTT
TRBV4-3	.	.	TRBJ2-7	CASSRTLGSSYEQYF	TGCGCCAGCAGCCGCACACTAGGGAGCTCCTACGAGCAGTACTTC
TRBV10-3	medium-sized	TRBD1	TRBJ2-7	CAISEKRTGPTYEQYF	TGTGCCATCAGTGAAAAAAGGACAGGGCCCACCTACGAGCAGTACTTC
TRBV6-1	once	TRBD1	TRBJ1-1	CATQQGARNVPEAFF	TGTGCCACTCAACAGGGGGCGAGAAATGTACCGGAAGCTTTCTTT
TRBV19	.	.	TRBJ1-3	CASSIFGSGSGNTIYF	TGTGCCAGTAGTATATTTGGGTCTGGCTCTGGAAACACCATATATTTT
TRBV5-6	few	.	TRBJ1-1	CASSLAYMDSSRGTEAFF	TGTGCCAGCAGCTTGGCCTACATGGACAGTTCGAGAGGGACTGAAGCTTTCTTT
TRBV5-4	.	TRBD2	TRBJ2-1	CASRGTRGPNEQFF	TGTGCCAGCAGAGGGACTAGGGGTCCCAATGAGCAGTTCTTC
TRBV19	.	TRBD2	TRBJ2-2	CASSPRGDSLGELFF	TGTGCCAGTAGTCCGCGGGGGGACTCTCTCGGGGAGCTGTTTTTT
TRBV7-8	.	.	TRBJ2-2	CASSFHDPDTGELFF	TGTGCCAGCAGCTTTCATGACCCAGACACCGGGGAGCTGTTTTTT
TRBV13	.	.	TRBJ1-3	CASRDYNSGNTIYF	TGTGCCAGCAGAGATTACAACTCTGGAAACACCATATATTTT
TRBV4-1	few	.	TRBJ2-7	CASSPPGNSYEQYF	TGCGCCAGCAGCCCCCCAGGGAACTCCTACGAGCAGTACTTC
TRBV6-5	few	.	TRBJ1-5	CASSPMDSNQPQHF	TGTGCCAGCAGCCCTATGGATAGCAATCAGCCCCAGCATTTT
TRBV7-2	.	TRBD2	TRBJ2-3	CASSSERTSSDTQYF	TGTGCCAGCAGCTCCGAGCGGACTAGCTCAGATACGCAGTATTTT
TRBV7-2	.	.	TRBJ1-1	CASSRRGSLNTEAFF	TGTGCCAGCAGCCGGAGGGGCAGCTTGAACACTGAAGCTTTCTTT